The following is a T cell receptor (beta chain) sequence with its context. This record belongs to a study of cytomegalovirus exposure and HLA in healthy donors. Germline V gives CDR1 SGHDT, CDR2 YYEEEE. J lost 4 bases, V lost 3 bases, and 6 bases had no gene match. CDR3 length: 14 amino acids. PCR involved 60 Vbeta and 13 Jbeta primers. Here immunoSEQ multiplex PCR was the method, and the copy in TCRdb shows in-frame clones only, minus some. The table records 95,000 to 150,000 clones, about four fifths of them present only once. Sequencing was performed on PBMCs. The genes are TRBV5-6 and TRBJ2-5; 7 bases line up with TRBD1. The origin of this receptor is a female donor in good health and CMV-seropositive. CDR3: CASSSDREGETQYF. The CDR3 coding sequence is TGTGCCAGCAGCTCTGACAGGGAAGGAGAGACCCAGTACTTC.